Here is one TCR beta chain with its context. Its antigen is not identified. These data come from a study of cytomegalovirus exposure and HLA in healthy donors. Whole-study findings and limits: Earlier analysis found most TCR beta V segments productive about 87% or about 30% of the time. Researchers catalogued some 160 TCR beta chains as cytomegalovirus-associated. According to a later analysis, most TCR beta chains associated with CMV appeared HLA-restricted.

Researchers ran the PCR with 60 Vbeta and 13 Jbeta primers. Under the authors' procedure: As a later analysis found, there were 82 million or so unique TCR beta chains, of which 8.5 million to 13 million were shared. The method was immunoSEQ multiplex PCR; TCRdb's version includes in-frame clones alone and lacks a portion of them. The DNA was the basis for D and trimming; V, J and clone size are from that table. The repertoire has approximately 95,000 clones, under 85% of them found once; the top ten carry roughly 4%. Sequencing was performed on PBMCs. The source is a woman in her 40s in good health and CMV-seropositive.

The CDR3, as DNA: TGTGCCAGCACTCGGATATCCGGGACTAGCGGGAGGACAGATACGCAGTATTTT. This translates into CASTRISGTSGRTDTQYF. The genes are TRBV27 and TRBJ2-3; the match to TRBD2 covers 15 bases. V was clipped by 7 bases and J by 3 bases; unmatched bases: 11. The CDR3 totals 18 residues. Germline V gene lookup returns CDR1 MNHEY and CDR2 SMNVEV (reference sequence).